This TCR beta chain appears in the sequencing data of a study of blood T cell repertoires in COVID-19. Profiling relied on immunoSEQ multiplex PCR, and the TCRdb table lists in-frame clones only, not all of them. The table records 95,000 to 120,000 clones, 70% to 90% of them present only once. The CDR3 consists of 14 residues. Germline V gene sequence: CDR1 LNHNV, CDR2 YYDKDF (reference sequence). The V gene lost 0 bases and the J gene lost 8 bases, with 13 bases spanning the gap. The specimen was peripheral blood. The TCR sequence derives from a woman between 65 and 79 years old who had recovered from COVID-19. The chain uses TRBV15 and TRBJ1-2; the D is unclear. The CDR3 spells CATSRDYWEKGYTF. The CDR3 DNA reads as TGTGCCACCAGCAGAGATTACTGGGAGAAAGGCTACACCTTC.